The next 20 T cell receptor beta chains were all read from a single sample in a study of CD8+CD57+ T cells in acquired aplastic anemia. For CDR3 and TCR beta VDJ profiling, genomic DNA was the template used. In TCRdb, the reads were re-called with MiXCR into one record per CDR3 protein. The top ten clones hold about 60% of a sample with under 250,000 distinct CDR3 sequences, around three fifths of them seen once. Sequencing was done on patients that had shown CD8+CD57+ cell expansion by flow cytometry. Sequences were obtained from sorted CD4+, CD8+, or CD8+CD57+ T cells (not recorded which) from PBMCs. All receptors derive from a human donor with aplastic anemia.

CDR3 loop: CSAGDRVYEQYF. The CDR3 nucleotides read TGCAGTGCTGGTGACAGGGTATACGAGCAGTACTTC. V is TRBV20-1 and J is TRBJ2-7; TRBD1 aligns across 7 bases. V shed 5 bases and J 4 bases; nucleotides not matched to a gene: 5. CDR1 is DFQATT, CDR2 SNEGSKA, per germline (reference sequence). This CDR3 spans 12 amino acids.

J is TRBJ2-3 and V is TRBV19; D unresolved. The CDR3 totals 13 residues. Per the germline V gene, CDR1 is LNHDA and CDR2 is SQIVND (reference sequence). Trimming left V 7 bases short and J 0 bases short, with 8 bases between. The CDR3 sequence: CASMGRSTDTQYF. Here the CDR3 DNA reads TGTGCCAGTATGGGTCGAAGCACAGATACGCAGTATTTT.

V is TRBV5-1 and J is TRBJ1-6; the D is unclear. The CDR3 consists of 16 residues. Germline CDR1 SGHRS, CDR2 YFSETQ. V was trimmed by 4 bases and J by 9 bases, leaving 20 bases between them. CDR3 amino acids: CASSLQPGADGSPLHF. The CDR3, as DNA: TGCGCCAGCAGCCTCCAGCCGGGTGCAGATGGTTCACCCCTCCACTTT.

The V and J genes are TRBV7-9 and TRBJ2-4; TRBD1 matches 8 bases. V lost 1 base, J lost 4 bases, and 3 bases stayed unmatched. The CDR3 spans 15 residues. Germline V gene lookup returns CDR1 SEHNR and CDR2 FQNEAQ (reference sequence). CDR3 nucleotide sequence: TGTGCCAGCAGCTTAGGCCAGGGGGCGAAAAACATTCAGTACTTC. As protein: CASSLGQGAKNIQYF.

Turning to this clonotype: A much larger clone differs by one base, so this may be a read error. The chain couples TRBV5-1 to TRBJ2-1; 10 bases are a match to TRBD1. V lost 4 bases, J lost 8 bases, and 9 bases stayed unmatched. The CDR3 spans 15 residues. Germline CDR1 SGHRS, CDR2 YFSETQ. The CDR3 is CASSTDRGPCDEQFF. The CDR3, as DNA: TGCGCCAGCAGCACAGACAGGGGGCCTTGTGATGAGCAGTTCTTC.

This clonotype turned up a few times. V and J are TRBV7-9 and TRBJ2-3, with D perhaps TRBD1 (5 bases). The V and J ends lost 1 base and 2 bases respectively, with 10 bases between them. Per the germline V gene, CDR1 is SEHNR and CDR2 is FQNEAQ (reference sequence). This CDR3 is 15 amino acids long. The CDR3 DNA sequence: TGTGCCAGCAGCTTAGTGGCAGGGAACACAGATACGCAGTATTTT. It encodes CASSLVAGNTDTQYF. Supplemented by reference TRBV7-9 and TRBJ2-3, the full variable domain reads DTGVSQNPRHKITKRGQNVTFRCDPISEHNRLYWYRQTLGQGPEFLTYFQNEAQLEKSRLLSDRFSAERPKGSFSTLEIQRTEQGDSAMYLCASSLVAGNTDTQYFGPGTRLTVL.

This chain links TRBV10-3 with TRBJ1-5, with 7 bases aligning to TRBD1. The J segment lost 4 bases and the V segment lost 6 bases, leaving 3 bases of the junction unmatched. Germline V lookup: CDR1 ENHRY, CDR2 SYGVKD. This CDR3 has 13 residues. Here the CDR3 DNA reads TGTGCCATCAGGGGGACAGAGAATCAGCCCCAGCATTTT. Encoded protein: CAIRGTENQPQHF.

V usage is TRBV4-2 and J usage is TRBJ2-3, with D possibly matching TRBD2 (5 bases). There are 13 residues in the CDR3. CDR1 and CDR2 (germline): LGHNA, YNFKEQ. Trimming left V 3 bases short and J 6 bases short, with 10 bases between. The CDR3 region is CASSQRVRDTQYF. For the CDR3, the DNA is TGTGCCAGCAGCCAGAGGGTGAGGGATACGCAGTATTTT.

This clonotype was observed many times. The J gene is TRBJ2-1, the V gene TRBV15; D tentatively fits TRBD1 or TRBD2 (5 bases each). V lost 4 bases, J lost 2 bases, and 12 bases lay in between. The germline V gene has CDR1 LNHNV and CDR2 YYDKDF (reference sequence). The CDR3 extends over 15 amino acids. The CDR3 DNA sequence: TGTGCCACCAGCATGAGTCGGGGCCCCTACAATGAGCAGTTCTTC. Protein: CATSMSRGPYNEQFF.

The chain recombines TRBV24-1 with TRBJ2-1; D remains unclear. The CDR3 is made up of 14 amino acids. V shed 0 bases and J shed 10 bases, with 12 bases lying between them. Germline values: CDR1 KGHDR, CDR2 SFDVKD. The CDR3 DNA reads as TGTGCCACCAGTGATTTGCGGTCTGGTCCGGAGCAGTTCTTC. Protein: CATSDLRSGPEQFF.

V usage is TRBV7-2 and J usage is TRBJ2-7; 9 bases agree with TRBD1. Germline V lookup: CDR1 SGHTA, CDR2 FQGNSA. This CDR3 has 16 residues. Trimming at V came to 5 bases and at J to 3 bases, leaving 11 bases not matched to a gene. The CDR3: CASSPRWGTGHYEQYF. The DNA of the CDR3 is TGTGCCAGCAGCCCGAGGTGGGGGACAGGGCACTACGAGCAGTACTTC.

This clonotype was counted only a few times. The chain couples TRBV29-1 to TRBJ2-1; 10 nucleotides match TRBD2. Germline V CDR1 and CDR2: SQVTM, ANQGSEA. The V and J ends lost 3 bases and 10 bases, in that order; junction bases with no gene match: 6. This CDR3 is 13 amino acids long. CDR3 DNA: TGCAGCGTTGACAGCGGGGGGGCTTGGGAGCAGTTCTTC. This codes for CSVDSGGAWEQFF.

The chain recombines TRBV12-3 or TRBV12-4 with TRBJ1-1, with D unclear. Trimming shortened V by 3 bases and J by 2 bases, and 7 bases separated the two germline ends. There are 13 residues in the CDR3. The CDR3 sequence: CASSFSVNTEAFF. As DNA, the CDR3 is TGTGCCAGCAGTTTTTCGGTTAACACTGAAGCTTTCTTT.

The V call is TRBV20-1, the J call TRBJ2-7, with D uncertain. V was clipped by 0 bases and J by 3 bases, with 9 bases between them. This CDR3 is 13 amino acids long. Germline V gene sequence: CDR1 DFQATT, CDR2 SNEGSKA (reference sequence). As DNA, the CDR3 is TGCAGTGCTAGAGAGGCCTCTGACTACGAGCAGTACTTC. Translated: CSAREASDYEQYF.

This clonotype showed up many times. The J gene is TRBJ2-1, the V gene TRBV7-8; 10 bases line up with TRBD1. The CDR3 is made up of 16 amino acids. Trimming at V came to 2 bases and at J to 8 bases, leaving 9 bases not matched to a gene. Germline CDR1 reads SGHVS; CDR2 reads FQNEAQ. The CDR3 bases are TGTGCCAGCAGCTTAAGTGGGACAGGGGTCTTAGATGAGCAGTTCTTC. Protein sequence: CASSLSGTGVLDEQFF.

The CDR3 reads CSGPQGCANTGELFF. The CDR3 DNA is TGCAGCGGTCCCCAGGGCTGTGCGAACACCGGGGAGCTGTTTTTT. The rearrangement joins TRBV29-1 to TRBJ2-2; a weak D match, TRBD1 (5 bases). The germline gives CDR1 SQVTM, CDR2 ANQGSEA. V was clipped by 7 bases and J by 0 bases, with 15 bases between them. The CDR3 covers 15 residues.

Details on this clonotype: Sequence at one end of the junction differs from germline and may be a read error. The rearrangement links TRBV15 to TRBJ1-1; D gene ambiguous. Germline V gene sequence: CDR1 LNHNV, CDR2 YYDKDF (reference sequence). CDR3 length: 15 amino acids. DNA of the CDR3: TGTGCCACCAGCAGAGAGAGGACTGTGAACACTGAAGCTCTCTTT. Encoded protein: CATSRERTVNTEALF.

Of note for this clonotype: Sequence at one end of the junction differs from germline and may be a read error. J is TRBJ2-5 and V is TRBV5-5; D possibly uses TRBD1 or TRBD2 (5 bases each). CDR3 length: 14 residues. The germline V gene encodes CDR1 SGHKS and CDR2 YYEKEE (reference sequence). The CDR3, as DNA: TGCGCCAGCAGCTTGCCGTTAGAGGGGGAGACCCAGTACTTC. Its translation: CASSLPLEGETQYF.

This clonotype appeared many times. The chain recombines TRBV15 with TRBJ2-1; 10 nucleotides match TRBD1. Unmatched junction bases numbered 6, after V lost 3 bases and J lost 10 bases. This CDR3 spans 14 amino acids. Looked up from germline, CDR1 is LNHNV and CDR2 is YYDKDF (reference sequence). The CDR3 coding sequence is TGTGCCACCAGCAGGACAGGGGGCGGGAGAGAGCAGTTCTTC. It encodes CATSRTGGGREQFF.

This rearrangement joins TRBV10-3 to TRBJ2-7; D is unresolved. The CDR3 is made up of 13 amino acids. V dropped 3 bases and J dropped 0 bases, with 6 bases sitting between them. In germline, CDR1 is ENHRY, CDR2 SYGVKD. The CDR3 DNA follows: TGTGCCATCAGTGAATTAACCTCCTACGAGCAGTACTTC. Protein product: CAISELTSYEQYF.